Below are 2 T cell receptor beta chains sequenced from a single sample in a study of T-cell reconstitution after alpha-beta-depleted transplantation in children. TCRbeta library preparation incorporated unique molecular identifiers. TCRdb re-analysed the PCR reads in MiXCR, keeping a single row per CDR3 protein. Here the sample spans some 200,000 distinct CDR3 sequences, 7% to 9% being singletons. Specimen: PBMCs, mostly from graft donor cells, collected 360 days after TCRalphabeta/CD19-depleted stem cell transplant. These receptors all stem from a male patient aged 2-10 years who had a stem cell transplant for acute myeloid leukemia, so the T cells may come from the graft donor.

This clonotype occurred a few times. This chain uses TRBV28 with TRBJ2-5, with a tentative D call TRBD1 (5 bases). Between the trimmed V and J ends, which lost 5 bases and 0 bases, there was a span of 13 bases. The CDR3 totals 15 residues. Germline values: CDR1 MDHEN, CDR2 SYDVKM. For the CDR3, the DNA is TGTGCCAGCAGTCGTGAACAGGTGTACCAAGAGACCCAGTACTTC. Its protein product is CASSREQVYQETQYF.

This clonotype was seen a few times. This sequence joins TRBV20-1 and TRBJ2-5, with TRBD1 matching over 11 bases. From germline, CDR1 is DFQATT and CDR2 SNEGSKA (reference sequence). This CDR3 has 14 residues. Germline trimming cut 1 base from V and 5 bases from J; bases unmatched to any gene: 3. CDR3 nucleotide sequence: TGCAGTGCTAGAGGGACAGGGGGCAAGGAGACCCAGTACTTC. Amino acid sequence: CSARGTGGKETQYF.